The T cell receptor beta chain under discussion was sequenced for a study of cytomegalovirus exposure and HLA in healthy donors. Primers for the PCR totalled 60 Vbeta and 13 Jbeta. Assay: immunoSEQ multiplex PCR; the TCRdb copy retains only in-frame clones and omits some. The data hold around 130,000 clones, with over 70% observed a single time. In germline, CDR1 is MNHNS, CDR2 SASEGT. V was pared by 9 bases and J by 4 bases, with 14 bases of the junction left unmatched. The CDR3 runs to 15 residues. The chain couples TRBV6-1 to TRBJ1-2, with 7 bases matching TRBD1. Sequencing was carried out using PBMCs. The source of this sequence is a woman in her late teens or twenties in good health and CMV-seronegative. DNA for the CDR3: TGTGCCAGTACCCGGGACAGAGAGTGGTTCTATGGCTACACCTTC. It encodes CASTRDREWFYGYTF.